This passage covers 20 T cell receptor beta chains from one sample sequenced in a study of response to subunit inactivated influenza vaccine. TCRdb fed the RT-PCR reads into MiXCR, producing one record per CDR3 protein. The repertoire consists of approximately 480,000 distinct CDR3 sequences, with roughly 9.8% occurring once and the leading ten covering roughly 12%. This material consisted of PBMCs from blood, taken roughly 47 days after vaccination. These receptors were obtained from a man in his fifties or sixties who received an inactivated influenza vaccine.

The gene calls are TRBV20-1 and TRBJ2-7; no firm D call. The CDR3 totals 14 residues. Germline V gene sequence: CDR1 DFQATT, CDR2 SNEGSKA (reference sequence). V lost 0 bases, J lost 2 bases, and 11 bases lay in between. The CDR3 DNA follows: TGCAGTGCTAGAGACCTGGACGGTGCCTACGAGCAGTACTTC. It yields the protein CSARDLDGAYEQYF.

V gene TRBV3-1 combines with J gene TRBJ1-3; D is unclear. The CDR3 length is 15 residues. V was trimmed by 5 bases and J by 2 bases, leaving 13 bases between them. CDR1 LGHDT and CDR2 YNNKEL come from the germline V gene (reference sequence). CDR3 residues: CASSWTPAPGNTIYF. As DNA, the CDR3 is TGTGCCAGCAGCTGGACGCCAGCTCCTGGAAACACCATATATTTT.

This clonotype has a handful of counts. CDR3 coding DNA: TGTGCCAGCAGGTCCGGGACTACCATCTACGAGCAGTACTTC. Translation: CASRSGTTIYEQYF. The V and J genes are TRBV6-1 and TRBJ2-7; 7 nucleotides line up with TRBD2. From germline, CDR1 is MNHNS and CDR2 SASEGT. After removal of 6 bases from V and 3 bases from J, the junction contained 8 bases not matched to a gene. CDR3 length: 14 residues.

In this sample, this clonotype turned up a few times. The chain joins TRBV12-3 or TRBV12-4 to TRBJ2-2; no definite D call. The CDR3 has 11 residues. The V gene lost 7 bases and the J gene lost 7 bases, with 7 bases spanning the gap. The CDR3 spells CASTYRGELFF. In DNA, the CDR3 is TGTGCCAGCACCTACCGCGGGGAGCTGTTTTTT.

This clonotype was seen more than once but under ten times. The V gene is TRBV7-9, the J gene TRBJ2-1; TRBD1 aligns across 8 bases. This CDR3 spans 15 amino acids. Germline values: CDR1 SEHNR, CDR2 FQNEAQ (reference sequence). The ends lost 5 bases at V and 14 bases at J; junction bases unmatched: 17. For the CDR3, the DNA is TGTGCCAGCAGCCAAATGACAGGGGAAGGAGTGATGAAGTTCTTC. The encoded protein is CASSQMTGEGVMKFF.

The CDR3 nucleotides are TGTGCCAGCAGCGCCTCCGGGACTAGCGGGAGTGTATATACGCAGTATTTT. Amino acids: CASSASGTSGSVYTQYF. V and J are TRBV5-6 and TRBJ2-3, with 14 bases matching TRBD2. This CDR3 spans 17 amino acids. V shed 4 bases, J shed 7 bases, and the junction held 11 bases outside the gene matches. Germline V CDR1 and CDR2: SGHDT, YYEEEE. The full variable domain, with the rest looked up from reference TRBV5-6 and TRBJ2-3, is DAGVTQSPTHLIKTRGQQVTLRCSPKSGHDTVSWYQQALGQGPQFIFQYYEEEERQRGNFPDRFSGHQFPNYSSELNVNALLLGDSALYLCASSASGTSGSVYTQYFGPGTRLTVL.

The chain joins TRBV7-8 to TRBJ1-3; D ambiguous. With 0 bases removed from V and 5 bases from J, the gap between germline ends came to 8 bases. Germline CDR1 SGHVS, CDR2 FQNEAQ. There are 14 residues in the CDR3. CDR3 residues: CASSLASPRNTIYF. In nucleotides, the CDR3 is TGTGCCAGCAGCTTAGCCTCTCCGAGAAACACCATATATTTT.

This clonotype has a handful of counts. The CDR3 DNA reads TGCGCCAGCAGCTCGGTCCCGGGACAGGGCGCTGGCACTGAAGCTTTCTTT. Translated, it gives CASSSVPGQGAGTEAFF. V is TRBV5-1 and J is TRBJ1-1, with 9 positions matching TRBD1. Germline values: CDR1 SGHRS, CDR2 YFSETQ. The CDR3 sequence is 17 residues long. V lost 3 bases to trimming and J lost 4 bases; unmatched junction nucleotides: 13.

V and J are TRBV6-2 or TRBV6-3 and TRBJ2-5, with 10 bases aligning to TRBD2. Germline-derived CDR1 and CDR2 are MNHEY and SVGEGT. Germline trimming cut 2 bases from V and 2 bases from J; bases unmatched to any gene: 5. The length of the CDR3 is 16 residues. The CDR3 region is CASSYGASGSQETQYF. The CDR3 DNA reads TGTGCCAGCAGTTACGGGGCTAGCGGGAGTCAAGAGACCCAGTACTTC.

This chain uses TRBV10-3 with TRBJ2-2, with D unresolved. The germline gives CDR1 ENHRY, CDR2 SYGVKD. The CDR3 has 12 residues. Trimming stripped 8 bases from V and 7 bases from J, with 11 bases between. CDR3 nucleotides: TGTGCCATCTTTTCCCGCGGCGGGGAGCTGTTTTTT. Translating gives CAIFSRGGELFF.

This clonotype was detected a few times. This rearrangement joins TRBV20-1 to TRBJ2-1; D might be TRBD2 (5 bases). The CDR3 is 13 residues long. Looked up from germline, CDR1 is DFQATT and CDR2 is SNEGSKA (reference sequence). Trimming cost V 2 bases and J 6 bases, with 11 bases left between them. DNA of the CDR3: TGCAGTGCTAGATTCGGCGGGCTCAATGAGCAGTTCTTC. Translation: CSARFGGLNEQFF.

The table lists this clonotype with a few counts. The chain recombines TRBV5-5 with TRBJ1-4; D is perhaps TRBD1 (5 bases). V was shortened by 0 bases and J by 5 bases, with 20 bases between the two germline ends. The CDR3 runs 18 residues. Germline V gene lookup returns CDR1 SGHKS and CDR2 YYEKEE (reference sequence). CDR3 nucleotides: TGTGCCAGCAGCTTGGCCGGGACTGTGGACCCCTGGAATGAAAAACTGTTTTTT. Translation: CASSLAGTVDPWNEKLFF. Using reference TRBV5-5 and TRBJ1-4 for the parts outside the CDR3, the full variable domain is DAGVTQSPTHLIKTRGQQVTLRCSPISGHKSVSWYQQVLGQGPQFIFQYYEKEERGRGNFPDRFSARQFPNYSSELNVNALLLGDSALYLCASSLAGTVDPWNEKLFFGSGTQLSVL.

This clonotype has just a few counts. The chain has TRBV4-3 and TRBJ1-2; 7 bases map to TRBD1. From germline, CDR1 is LGHNA and CDR2 YSLEER. This CDR3 comprises 14 residues. J lost 3 bases, V lost 3 bases, and 4 bases had no gene match. The DNA for the CDR3 is TGCGCCAGCAGCCAGCGACAGGGTTACTATGGCTACACCTTC. It is translated as CASSQRQGYYGYTF.

This clonotype came up a few times. The genes are TRBV5-1 and TRBJ2-1; D perhaps matches TRBD1 (5 bases). Per the germline V gene, CDR1 is SGHRS and CDR2 is YFSETQ. CDR3 length: 15 residues. The V gene lost 0 bases and the J gene lost 7 bases, with 14 bases spanning the gap. The CDR3 bases are TGCGCCAGCAGCTTGGAGGCAGGGCTTGTAAATGAGCAGTTCTTC. Translating gives CASSLEAGLVNEQFF.

This clonotype was counted at least ten times. This may stem from a read error, because a much larger clone lies one nucleotide away. V and J are TRBV12-3 or TRBV12-4 and TRBJ2-7; D remains unclear. With 1 base removed from V and 2 bases from J, the gap between germline ends came to 6 bases. The length of the CDR3 is 13 residues. Written as DNA, the CDR3 is TGTGCCAGCAGTTTAGACAGCGCCTACGAGCAGTACTTC. Its translation is CASSLDSAYEQYF.

Points on this clonotype: One end of the junction fails to match germline, which may point to a read error. This rearrangement joins TRBV28 to TRBJ2-2, with D possibly being TRBD2 (6 bases). The CDR3 covers 15 residues. The germline gives CDR1 MDHEN, CDR2 SYDVKM. The DNA of the CDR3 is TGTGCCAGCAGTTTCGTTGGCGGGAACACCGGCGAGCTGTTTTTT. Protein sequence: CASSFVGGNTGELFF.

The V call is TRBV5-1, the J call TRBJ2-2, with a possible D match to TRBD1 (6 bases). Trimming cost V 5 bases and J 1 base, with 15 bases left between them. The CDR3 loop spans 16 amino acids. The germline V gene encodes CDR1 SGHRS and CDR2 YFSETQ. The CDR3 loop reads CASSGAGDLNTGELFF. The CDR3 DNA reads TGCGCCAGCAGTGGGGCAGGGGATCTGAACACCGGGGAGCTGTTTTTT.

The genes are TRBV6-5 and TRBJ2-2, with 9 bases that match TRBD1. The CDR3 has 19 residues. The germline gives CDR1 MNHEY, CDR2 SVGAGI. V trimming: 1 base; J trimming: 1 base; junction bases outside the gene matches: 10. In DNA, the CDR3 is TGTGCCAGCAGTTACTGGGACAGGGTTAGAGAGCGGAACACCGGGGAGCTGTTTTTT. Protein: CASSYWDRVRERNTGELFF.

On this clonotype: Its ends do not fully match the called genes, so a read error is possible. Written as DNA, the CDR3 is TGTGCCAGCTCACTAAACAGGGGGCTAGAAGCCTTCTTT. The encoded protein is CASSLNRGLEAFF. The rearrangement joins TRBV18 to TRBJ1-1; 9 bases map to TRBD1. The CDR3 sequence is 13 residues long. Per germline, CDR1 KGHSH and CDR2 LQKENI.

This clonotype was picked up a small number of times. The rearrangement links TRBV12-3 or TRBV12-4 to TRBJ1-1; tentative D call: TRBD1 (5 bases). This CDR3 region has 15 residues. The V end lost 3 bases, the J end lost 1 base, and 12 bases lay between the germline ends. The CDR3 DNA sequence: TGTGCCAGCAGTTTTCGGGGGAGCGGGAACACTGAAGCTTTCTTT. The encoded protein is CASSFRGSGNTEAFF.